The rows below give T cell receptor beta chains drawn from one sample of a study of identical twins. MiXCR, applied by TCRdb to the 5' RACE reads, yields one record per CDR3 protein. The table lists about 810,000 distinct CDR3 sequences, approximately 13% of them singletons. The sample was also linked to a second study, of yellow fever vaccine responses in identical twins.

Sequencing was done on a sample of PBMCs. All receptors derive from a woman aged 18-29 years in good health. Both conserved end residues are part of each CDR3. The D gene is left open where the match is weak. Some rows have no size entry. The others give once, few or many, or a class for an expanded clone.

J gene	D gene	V gene	clone size	CDR3 length	CDR3 DNA	CDR3 protein
TRBJ2-5	.	TRBV5-1	few	13	TGCGCCAGCAGCTTGAATGGTCCCGAGACCCAGTACTTC	CASSLNGPETQYF
TRBJ1-6	.	TRBV10-2	.	15	TGCGCCAGCAGTGAGTCGTACATCGGCAATTCACCCCTCCACTTT	CASSESYIGNSPLHF
TRBJ2-3	.	TRBV12-3/TRBV12-4	many	13	TGTGCCAGCAGTTTAGTAAGCACAGATACGCAGTATTTT	CASSLVSTDTQYF
TRBJ2-5	.	TRBV10-3	.	15	TGTGCCATCAGTGATTGGGACGAACACCAAGAGACCCAGTACTTC	CAISDWDEHQETQYF
TRBJ2-3	.	TRBV7-2	few	14	TGTGCCAGCAGCTTACGACAGGTACCAGATACGCAGTATTTT	CASSLRQVPDTQYF
TRBJ2-7	TRBD1	TRBV5-6	.	15	TGTGCCAGCAGCTATGACAGGGGAGTGTCCTACGAGCAGTACTTC	CASSYDRGVSYEQYF
TRBJ1-2	TRBD1	TRBV28	many	12	TGTGCCTCCGGGACAGGGATCTATGGCTACACCTTC	CASGTGIYGYTF
TRBJ1-4	.	TRBV20-1	few	12	TGCGGCTCCCCCGGGGGGAATGAAAAACTGTTTTTT	CGSPGGNEKLFF
TRBJ1-4	.	TRBV7-9	many	15	TGTGCCAGCAGCTTAGGACAGGCAACTAATGAAAAACTGTTTTTT	CASSLGQATNEKLFF
TRBJ2-4	TRBD2	TRBV10-2	.	21	TGCGCCAGCAGTGAGTCAGGAGAGAGGGGACTAGCGGATCCTGACAAAAACATTCAGTACTTC	CASSESGERGLADPDKNIQYF
TRBJ2-5	.	TRBV20-1	few	16	TGCAGTGCTTGGCCGCTCGCGATGAACAGCCAAGAGACCCAGTACTTC	CSAWPLAMNSQETQYF
TRBJ2-3	TRBD1	TRBV20-1	many	14	TGCAGTGCTAACCGAGGACAGGTCGCAGATACGCAGTATTTT	CSANRGQVADTQYF
TRBJ1-5	.	TRBV20-1	.	13	TGCAGTGCTGATAGACAGGACAATCAGCCCCAGCATTTT	CSADRQDNQPQHF
TRBJ2-3	.	TRBV3-1	.	15	TGTGCCAGCAGCCTTCGGGGGTTTAGCACAGATACGCAGTATTTT	CASSLRGFSTDTQYF
TRBJ1-1	.	TRBV6-6	few	12	TGTGCCAGCAGTCCCCCGGGCACTGAAGCTTTCTTT	CASSPPGTEAFF
TRBJ2-2	.	TRBV7-3	few	14	TGTGCCAGCAGCTTAAATAGCGCCCCCGGGGAGCTGTTTTTT	CASSLNSAPGELFF
TRBJ2-3	.	TRBV12-3/TRBV12-4	.	15	TGTGCCAGCAGCTCCGACTGGGCTAGCACAGATACGCAGTATTTT	CASSSDWASTDTQYF
TRBJ2-5	TRBD1	TRBV29-1	few	13	TGCAGTCATAGGCAGGGGGCTGGAGAGACCCAGTACTTC	CSHRQGAGETQYF
TRBJ2-5	TRBD2	TRBV6-2/TRBV6-3	.	17	TGTGCCAGCAGTTCCTCCGGAAGGGCTAGCGGAAAAGAGACCCAGTACTTC	CASSSSGRASGKETQYF
TRBJ2-3	.	TRBV10-3	few	15	TGTGCCATCAGTGAGGACTTTTTGAGCACAGATACGCAGTATTTT	CAISEDFLSTDTQYF
TRBJ2-4	.	TRBV21-1	.	19	TGTGCCAGCAGCAAAGATCAGGGGGTGAGCAGGTTAGCCAAAAACATTCAGTACTTC	CASSKDQGVSRLAKNIQYF
TRBJ1-2	.	TRBV6-1	.	12	TGTGCCAGCAGTGCTCGATTGTATGGCTACACCTTC	CASSARLYGYTF
TRBJ1-6	.	TRBV10-3	many	14	TGTGCCATCAGTGTAGGGACACATAATTCACCCCTCCACTTT	CAISVGTHNSPLHF
TRBJ2-1	TRBD2	TRBV6-1	.	15	TGTGCCAGTATTTCCGGGACTAGCGGTTTTAATGAGCAGTTCTTC	CASISGTSGFNEQFF
TRBJ2-2	.	TRBV6-1	few	14	TGTGCCAGCTCCCGGAGGACGTCAACCGGGGAGCTGTTTTTT	CASSRRTSTGELFF
TRBJ2-2	.	TRBV20-1	.	14	TGCAGTGCTAGTAGGGGTTCGGACACCGGGGAGCTGTTTTTT	CSASRGSDTGELFF
TRBJ2-1	TRBD2	TRBV18	once	16	TGTGCCAGCTCACCAGGGGGACTAGCGGGGGACAATGAGCAGTTCTTC	CASSPGGLAGDNEQFF
TRBJ1-3	TRBD1	TRBV25-1	.	15	TGTGCCAGCAGTGAATATCGACAGGGGGCTGACACCATATATTTT	CASSEYRQGADTIYF
TRBJ2-1	.	TRBV12-3/TRBV12-4	.	12	TGTGCCAGCAGGGAGACTAGGGGGGAGCAGTTCTTC	CASRETRGEQFF
TRBJ2-1	.	TRBV4-1	many	13	TGCGCCAGCAGCCAAGATGAAGGGGACAAGCAGTTCTTC	CASSQDEGDKQFF
TRBJ2-7	.	TRBV6-5	.	15	TGTGCCAGCAGTTACTCGATATTTGGGGAATACGAGCAGTACTTC	CASSYSIFGEYEQYF
TRBJ2-5	.	TRBV7-4	few	19	TGTGCCAGCAGCTGCCATTTGGAGTACCCAAGAAGAAATCAAGAGACCCAGTACTTC	CASSCHLEYPRRNQETQYF
TRBJ2-1	TRBD2	TRBV7-2	few	16	TGTGCCAGCAGCAGGAGGCCAGCGGGGAGCTACAATGAGCAGTTCTTC	CASSRRPAGSYNEQFF
TRBJ2-1	.	TRBV14	many	15	TGTGCCAGCAGCCAAGAGTGGGGTTTAGCGCATGAGCAGTTCTTC	CASSQEWGLAHEQFF
TRBJ2-1	.	TRBV3-1	.	16	TGTGCCAGCAGCCAAGAAGGACGGGGGAGAGTGAATGAGCAGTTCTTC	CASSQEGRGRVNEQFF
TRBJ2-3	TRBD2	TRBV20-1	.	15	TGCAGTGCTAGAGTTCTAGCGGGAGTTGCAGATACGCAGTATTTT	CSARVLAGVADTQYF
TRBJ2-3	.	TRBV28	few	14	TGTGCCAGCAGTCTAACCACCGGGGGCGATACGCAGTATTTT	CASSLTTGGDTQYF
TRBJ1-1	.	TRBV20-1	.	12	TGCAGCGTCTACGGGACCGACACTGAAGCTTTCTTT	CSVYGTDTEAFF
TRBJ2-3	TRBD1	TRBV5-1	many	15	TGCGCCAGCAGCTTGGATGTGACAGGGGGGGATACGCAGTATTTT	CASSLDVTGGDTQYF
TRBJ2-3	.	TRBV19	few	14	TGTGCCAGTAGAGGCGGGACAACCACAGATACGCAGTATTTT	CASRGGTTTDTQYF
TRBJ2-5	.	TRBV9	.	15	TGTGCCAGCAGCGTAGGTCCCTCCCGAGGGGAGACCCAGTACTTC	CASSVGPSRGETQYF
TRBJ2-5	.	TRBV27	.	14	TGTGCCAGCAGTACGATGGGCCTTCAAGAGACCCAGTACTTC	CASSTMGLQETQYF
TRBJ1-3	.	TRBV3-1	many	15	TGTGCCAGCAGCCAAAAAGGATCCTCTGGAAACACCATATATTTT	CASSQKGSSGNTIYF
TRBJ1-2	.	TRBV5-1	many	12	TGCGCCAGCAGCTATTCGGACTATGGCTACACCTTC	CASSYSDYGYTF
TRBJ2-7	TRBD1	TRBV9	.	13	TGTGCCAGCAGCGTAGGGACAGGGAGCGAGCAGTACTTC	CASSVGTGSEQYF
TRBJ1-6	TRBD1	TRBV29-1	few	16	TGCAGCGTTGCGGTCGCAGGGGGCTTCTATAATTCACCCCTCCACTTT	CSVAVAGGFYNSPLHF
TRBJ2-1	TRBD2	TRBV3-1	.	16	TGTGCCAGCAGCACCTCTAGCGGGGGGAACTACAATGAGCAGTTCTTC	CASSTSSGGNYNEQFF
TRBJ2-3	TRBD1	TRBV5-1	few	14	TGCGCCACCGAGACAGGGGATGGCACAGATACGCAGTATTTT	CATETGDGTDTQYF
TRBJ2-2	.	TRBV5-1	many	14	TGCGCCAGCAGTTCCCAAGGGGACACCGGGGAGCTGTTTTTT	CASSSQGDTGELFF
TRBJ1-4	.	TRBV24-1	few	12	TGTGCCACCAGTGATTTTAGTGAAAAACTGTTTTTT	CATSDFSEKLFF
TRBJ2-5	.	TRBV13	few	14	TGTGCCAGCAGCCCGGGACTGCTGGGAGAGACCCAGTACTTC	CASSPGLLGETQYF
TRBJ2-1	.	TRBV5-1	many	13	TGCGCCAGCAGCCTCCGGACACACAATGAGCAGTTCTTC	CASSLRTHNEQFF
TRBJ2-3	TRBD1	TRBV6-1	few	15	TGTGCCAGCACACCACAGGGGGCAAGCACAGATACGCAGTATTTT	CASTPQGASTDTQYF